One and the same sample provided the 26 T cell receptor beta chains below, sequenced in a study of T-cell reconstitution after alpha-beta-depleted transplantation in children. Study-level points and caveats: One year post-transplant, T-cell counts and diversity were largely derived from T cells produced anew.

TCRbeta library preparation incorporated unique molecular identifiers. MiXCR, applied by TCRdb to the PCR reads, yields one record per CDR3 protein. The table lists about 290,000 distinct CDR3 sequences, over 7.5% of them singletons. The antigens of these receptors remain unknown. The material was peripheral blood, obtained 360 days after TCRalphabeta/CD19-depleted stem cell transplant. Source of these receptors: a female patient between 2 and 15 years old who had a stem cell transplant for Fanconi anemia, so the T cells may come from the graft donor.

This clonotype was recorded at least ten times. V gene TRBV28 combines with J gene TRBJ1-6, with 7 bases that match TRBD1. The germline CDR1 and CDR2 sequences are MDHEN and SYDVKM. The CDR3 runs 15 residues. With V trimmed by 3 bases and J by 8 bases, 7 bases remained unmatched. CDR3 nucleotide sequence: TGTGCCAGCAGTTTTCCGACAGGGATGTATTCACCCCTCCACTTT. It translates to CASSFPTGMYSPLHF.

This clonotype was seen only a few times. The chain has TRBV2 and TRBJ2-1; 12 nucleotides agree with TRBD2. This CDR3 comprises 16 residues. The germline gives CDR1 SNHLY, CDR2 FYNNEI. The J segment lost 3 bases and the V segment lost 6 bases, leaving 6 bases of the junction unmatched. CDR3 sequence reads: CASRLLAGGFYNEQFF. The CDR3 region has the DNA TGTGCCAGCAGGTTACTAGCGGGGGGTTTCTACAATGAGCAGTTCTTC.

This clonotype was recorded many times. This CDR3 is CASSLQGAGTEAFF. CDR3 nucleotides: TGTGCCAGCAGTTTACAGGGGGCGGGCACTGAAGCTTTCTTT. The V call is TRBV12-3 or TRBV12-4, the J call TRBJ1-1, with TRBD1 matching over 8 bases. The CDR3 covers 14 residues. V dropped 2 bases and J dropped 4; count of bases not matched to a gene: 3.

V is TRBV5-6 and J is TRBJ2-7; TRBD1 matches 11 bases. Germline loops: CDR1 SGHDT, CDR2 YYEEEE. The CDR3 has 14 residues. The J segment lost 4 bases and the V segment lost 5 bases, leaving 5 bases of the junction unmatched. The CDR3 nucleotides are TGTGCCAGCAGATTTGGACAGGGGGCTTACGAGCAGTACTTC. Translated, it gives CASRFGQGAYEQYF.

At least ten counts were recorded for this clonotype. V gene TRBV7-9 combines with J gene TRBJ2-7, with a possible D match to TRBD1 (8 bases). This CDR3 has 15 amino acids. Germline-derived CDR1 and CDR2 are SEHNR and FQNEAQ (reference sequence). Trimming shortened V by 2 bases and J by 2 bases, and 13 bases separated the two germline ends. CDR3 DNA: TGTGCCAGCAGCTTATTACAGGGGGGGGCCTACGAGCAGTACTTC. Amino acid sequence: CASSLLQGGAYEQYF.

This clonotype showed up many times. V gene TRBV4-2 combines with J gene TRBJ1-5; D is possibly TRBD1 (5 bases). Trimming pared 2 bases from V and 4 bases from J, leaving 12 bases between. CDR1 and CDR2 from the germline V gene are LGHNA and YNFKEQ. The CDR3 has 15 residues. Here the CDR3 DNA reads TGTGCCAGCAGCCAACGGCAGGGACCGAATCAGCCCCAGCATTTT. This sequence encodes CASSQRQGPNQPQHF.

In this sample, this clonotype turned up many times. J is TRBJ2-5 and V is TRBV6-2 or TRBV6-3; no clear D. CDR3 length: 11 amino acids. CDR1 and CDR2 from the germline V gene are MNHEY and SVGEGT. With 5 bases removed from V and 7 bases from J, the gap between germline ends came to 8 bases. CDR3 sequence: CASSRLGTQYF. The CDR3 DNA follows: TGTGCCAGCAGTCGCCTGGGGACCCAGTACTTC.

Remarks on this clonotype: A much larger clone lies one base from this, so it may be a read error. Here the CDR3 reads CATTARHGTFSTGELFF. Written as DNA, the CDR3 is TGTGCCACCACGGCGAGGCACGGGACTTTTTCTACCGGGGAGCTGTTTTTT. The chain is built from TRBV28 and TRBJ2-2; tentative D call: TRBD2 (6 bases). This CDR3 spans 17 amino acids. Trimming pared 10 bases from V and 5 bases from J, leaving 26 bases between. Germline lookup yields CDR1 MDHEN and CDR2 SYDVKM.

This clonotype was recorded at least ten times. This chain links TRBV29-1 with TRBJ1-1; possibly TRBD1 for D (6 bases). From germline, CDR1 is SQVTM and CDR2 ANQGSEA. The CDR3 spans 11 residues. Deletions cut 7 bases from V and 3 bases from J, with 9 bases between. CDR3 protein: CSAYRDTEAFF. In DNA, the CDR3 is TGCAGCGCCTACAGGGACACTGAAGCTTTCTTT.

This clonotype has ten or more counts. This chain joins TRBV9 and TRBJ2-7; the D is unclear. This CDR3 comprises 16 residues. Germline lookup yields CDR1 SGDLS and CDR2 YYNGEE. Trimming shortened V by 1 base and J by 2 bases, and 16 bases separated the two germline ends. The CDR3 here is CASSVSQSPLPYEQYF. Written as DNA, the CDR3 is TGTGCCAGCAGCGTAAGTCAGTCCCCGCTACCCTACGAGCAGTACTTC.

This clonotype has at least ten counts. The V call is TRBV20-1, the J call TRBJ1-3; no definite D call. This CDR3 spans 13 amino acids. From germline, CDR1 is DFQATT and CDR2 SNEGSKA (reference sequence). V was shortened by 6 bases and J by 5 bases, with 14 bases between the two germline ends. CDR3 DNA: TGCAGTGCCCCGAGAGCCGGGCGAAACACCATATATTTT. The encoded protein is CSAPRAGRNTIYF.

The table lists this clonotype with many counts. Here the CDR3 reads CASSLSRRVQPQHF. In DNA, the CDR3 is TGCGCCAGCAGCTTGTCCAGGAGGGTTCAGCCCCAGCATTTT. The J gene is TRBJ1-5, the V gene TRBV5-1, with D unclear. Germline CDR1 SGHRS, CDR2 YFSETQ. Trimming left V 1 base short and J 6 bases short, with 11 bases between. The CDR3 is 14 residues long.

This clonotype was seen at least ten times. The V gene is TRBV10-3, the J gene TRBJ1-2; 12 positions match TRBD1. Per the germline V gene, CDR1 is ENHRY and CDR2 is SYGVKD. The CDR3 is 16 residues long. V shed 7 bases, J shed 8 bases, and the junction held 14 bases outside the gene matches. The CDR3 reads CAITPGQGAYLQGYTF. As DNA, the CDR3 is TGTGCCATCACTCCGGGACAGGGGGCTTACCTTCAGGGCTACACCTTC.

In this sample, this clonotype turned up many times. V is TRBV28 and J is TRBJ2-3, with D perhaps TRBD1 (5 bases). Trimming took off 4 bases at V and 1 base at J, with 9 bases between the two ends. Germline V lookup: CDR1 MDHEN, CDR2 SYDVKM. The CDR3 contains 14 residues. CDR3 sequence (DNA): TGTGCCAGCAGTTCGGACAAAGGCACAGATACGCAGTATTTT. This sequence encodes CASSSDKGTDTQYF.

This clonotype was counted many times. The CDR3 nucleotides are TGTGCCAGCAGTACAAACAGGGTCACTGAAGCTTTCTTT. This sequence encodes CASSTNRVTEAFF. This chain connects TRBV7-2 to TRBJ1-1; a weak D match, TRBD1 (6 bases). This CDR3 spans 13 amino acids. With 6 bases removed from V and 4 bases from J, the gap between germline ends came to 12 bases. The V gene's germline CDR1 is SGHTA and CDR2 FQGNSA.

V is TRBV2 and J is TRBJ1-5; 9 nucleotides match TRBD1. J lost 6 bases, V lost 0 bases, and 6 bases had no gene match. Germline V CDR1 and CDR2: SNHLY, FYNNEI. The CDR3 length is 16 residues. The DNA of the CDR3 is TGTGCCAGCAGTGAAGCTTGGGGACAGGGTGGTCAGCCCCAGCATTTT. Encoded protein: CASSEAWGQGGQPQHF.

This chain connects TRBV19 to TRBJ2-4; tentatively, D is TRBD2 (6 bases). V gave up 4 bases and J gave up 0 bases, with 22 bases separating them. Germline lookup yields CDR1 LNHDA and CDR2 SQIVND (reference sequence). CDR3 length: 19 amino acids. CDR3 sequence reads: CASSRKTVIAASAKNIQYF. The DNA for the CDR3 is TGTGCCAGTAGTAGGAAAACAGTGATAGCGGCCTCAGCCAAAAACATTCAGTACTTC.

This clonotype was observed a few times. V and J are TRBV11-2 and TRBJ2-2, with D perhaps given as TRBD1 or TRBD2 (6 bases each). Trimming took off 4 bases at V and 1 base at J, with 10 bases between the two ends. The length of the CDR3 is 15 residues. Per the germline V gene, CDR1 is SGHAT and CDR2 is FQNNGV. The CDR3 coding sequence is TGTGCCAGCAGCTCGAGGGGGGTGAACACCGGGGAGCTGTTTTTT. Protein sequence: CASSSRGVNTGELFF.

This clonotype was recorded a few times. CDR3 nucleotides: TGTGCCAGTAGTCGAAGACAGGGCGGGTTGGGCAATCAGCCCCAGCATTTT. Protein: CASSRRQGGLGNQPQHF. This chain connects TRBV19 to TRBJ1-5, with TRBD1 identical over 7 bases. With 5 bases clipped from V and 2 bases from J, the junction kept 12 bases outside the gene matches. The germline V gene encodes CDR1 LNHDA and CDR2 SQIVND (reference sequence). CDR3 size: 17 residues.

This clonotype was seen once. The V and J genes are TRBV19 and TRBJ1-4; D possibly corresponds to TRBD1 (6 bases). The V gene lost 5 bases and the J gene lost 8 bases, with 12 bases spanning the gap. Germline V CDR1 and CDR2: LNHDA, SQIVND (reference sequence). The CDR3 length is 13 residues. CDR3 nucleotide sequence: TGTGCCAGTAGTCTACAGGGATACGAAAAACTGTTTTTT. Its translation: CASSLQGYEKLFF.

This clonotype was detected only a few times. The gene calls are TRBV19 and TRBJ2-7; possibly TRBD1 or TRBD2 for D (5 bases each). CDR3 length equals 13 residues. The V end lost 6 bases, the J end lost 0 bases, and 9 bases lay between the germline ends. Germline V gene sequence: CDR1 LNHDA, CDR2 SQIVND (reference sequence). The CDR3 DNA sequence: TGTGCCAGTAGAGGGACCAACTCCTACGAGCAGTACTTC. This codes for CASRGTNSYEQYF. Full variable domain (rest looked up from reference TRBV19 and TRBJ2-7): DGGITQSPKYLFRKEGQNVTLSCEQNLNHDAMYWYRQDPGQGLRLIYYSQIVNDFQKGDIAEGYSVSREKKESFPLTVTSAQKNPTAFYLCASRGTNSYEQYFGPGTRLTVT.

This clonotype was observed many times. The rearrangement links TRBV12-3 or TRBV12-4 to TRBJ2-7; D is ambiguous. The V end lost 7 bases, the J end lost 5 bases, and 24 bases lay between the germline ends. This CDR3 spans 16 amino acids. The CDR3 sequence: CASTAPDFGYTNEQYF. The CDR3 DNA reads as TGTGCCAGCACTGCTCCTGATTTCGGGTATACCAACGAGCAGTACTTC.

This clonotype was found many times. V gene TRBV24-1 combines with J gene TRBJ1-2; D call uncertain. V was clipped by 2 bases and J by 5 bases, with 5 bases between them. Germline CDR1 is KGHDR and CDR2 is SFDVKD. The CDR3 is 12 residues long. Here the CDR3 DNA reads TGTGCCACCAGTGATTCGACGTATGGCTACACCTTC. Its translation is CATSDSTYGYTF.

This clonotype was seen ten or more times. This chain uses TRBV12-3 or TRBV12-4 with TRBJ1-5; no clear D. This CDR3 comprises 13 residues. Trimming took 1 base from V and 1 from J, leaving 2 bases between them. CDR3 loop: CASSLVSNQPQHF. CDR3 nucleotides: TGTGCCAGCAGTTTAGTAAGCAATCAGCCCCAGCATTTT.

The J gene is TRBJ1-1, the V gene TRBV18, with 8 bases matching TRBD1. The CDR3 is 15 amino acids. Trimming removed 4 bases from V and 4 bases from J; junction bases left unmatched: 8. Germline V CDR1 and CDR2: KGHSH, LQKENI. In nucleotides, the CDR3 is TGTGCCAGCTCACGAAGACAGGGGCGAGTCACTGAAGCTTTCTTT. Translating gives CASSRRQGRVTEAFF. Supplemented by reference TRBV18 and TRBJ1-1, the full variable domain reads NAGVMQNPRHLVRRRGQEARLRCSPMKGHSHVYWYRQLPEEGLKFMVYLQKENIIDESGMPKERFSAEFPKEGPSILRIQQVVRGDSAAYFCASSRRQGRVTEAFFGQGTRLTVV.

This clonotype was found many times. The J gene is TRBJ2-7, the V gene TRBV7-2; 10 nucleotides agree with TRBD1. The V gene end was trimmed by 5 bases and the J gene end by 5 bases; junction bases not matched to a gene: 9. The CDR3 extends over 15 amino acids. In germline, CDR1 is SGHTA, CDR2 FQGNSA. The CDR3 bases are TGTGCCAGCAGCCCTACCGGACAGGGGGACAACGAGCAGTACTTC. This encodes CASSPTGQGDNEQYF.